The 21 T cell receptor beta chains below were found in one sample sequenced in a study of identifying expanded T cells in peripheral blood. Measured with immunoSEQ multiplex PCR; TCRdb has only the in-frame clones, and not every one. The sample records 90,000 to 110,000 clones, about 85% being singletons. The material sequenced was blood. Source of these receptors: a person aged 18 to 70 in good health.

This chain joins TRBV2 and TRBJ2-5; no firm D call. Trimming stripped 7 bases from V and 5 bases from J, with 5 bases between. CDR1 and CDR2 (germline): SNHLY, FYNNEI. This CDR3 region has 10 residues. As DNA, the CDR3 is TGTGCCAGCAAGGTTGAGACCCAGTACTTC. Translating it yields CASKVETQYF.

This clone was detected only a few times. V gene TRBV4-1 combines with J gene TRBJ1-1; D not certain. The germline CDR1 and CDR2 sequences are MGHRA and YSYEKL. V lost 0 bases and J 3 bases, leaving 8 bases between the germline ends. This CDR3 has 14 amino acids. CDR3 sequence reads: CASSQDVRYTEAFF. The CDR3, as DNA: TGCGCCAGCAGCCAAGATGTTCGATACACTGAAGCTTTCTTT.

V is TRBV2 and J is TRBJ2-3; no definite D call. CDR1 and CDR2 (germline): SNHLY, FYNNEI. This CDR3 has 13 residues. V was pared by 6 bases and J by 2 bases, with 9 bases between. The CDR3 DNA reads TGTGCCAGCAGGGGTGTGATCACAGATACGCAGTATTTT. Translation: CASRGVITDTQYF.

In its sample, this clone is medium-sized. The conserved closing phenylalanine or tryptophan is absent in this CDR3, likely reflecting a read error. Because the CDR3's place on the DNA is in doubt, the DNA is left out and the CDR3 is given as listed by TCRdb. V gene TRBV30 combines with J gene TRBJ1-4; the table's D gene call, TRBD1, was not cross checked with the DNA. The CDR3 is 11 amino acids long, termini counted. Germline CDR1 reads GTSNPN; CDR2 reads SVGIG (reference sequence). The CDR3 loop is CAWSPLGQVPY.

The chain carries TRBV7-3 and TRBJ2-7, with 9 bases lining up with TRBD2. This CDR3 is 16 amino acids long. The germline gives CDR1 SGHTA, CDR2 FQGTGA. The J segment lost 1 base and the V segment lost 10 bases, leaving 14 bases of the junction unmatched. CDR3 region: CAILSRAGGPSYEQYF. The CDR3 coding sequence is TGTGCCATCCTATCGCGAGCGGGGGGTCCATCCTACGAGCAGTACTTC.

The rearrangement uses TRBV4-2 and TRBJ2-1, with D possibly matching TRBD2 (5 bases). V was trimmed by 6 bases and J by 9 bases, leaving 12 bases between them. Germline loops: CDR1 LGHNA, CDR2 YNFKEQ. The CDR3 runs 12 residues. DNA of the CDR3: TGTGCCAGCAGTTCCCCGGCGGGTGAGCAGTTCTTC. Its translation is CASSSPAGEQFF.

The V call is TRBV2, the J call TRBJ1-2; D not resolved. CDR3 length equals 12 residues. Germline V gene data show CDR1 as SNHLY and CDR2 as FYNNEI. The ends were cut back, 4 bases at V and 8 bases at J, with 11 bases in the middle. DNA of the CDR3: TGTGCCAGCAGTGTTTGGGATGACGGCTACACCTTC. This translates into CASSVWDDGYTF.

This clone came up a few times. The CDR3 sequence is CASSGTGGPYEQYF. The CDR3 DNA sequence: TGTGCCAGTAGCGGGACAGGGGGACCCTACGAGCAGTACTTC. V usage is TRBV19 and J usage is TRBJ2-7, with TRBD1 identical over 11 bases. The CDR3 runs 14 residues. V lost 6 bases, J lost 2 bases, and 3 bases stayed unmatched. Germline V CDR1 and CDR2: LNHDA, SQIVND (reference sequence).

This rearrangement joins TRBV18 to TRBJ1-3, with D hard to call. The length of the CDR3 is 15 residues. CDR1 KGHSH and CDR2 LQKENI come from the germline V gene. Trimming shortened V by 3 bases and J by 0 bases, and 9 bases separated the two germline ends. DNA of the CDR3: TGTGCCAGCTCACCGTTGGACGGCTCTGGAAACACCATATATTTT. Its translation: CASSPLDGSGNTIYF.

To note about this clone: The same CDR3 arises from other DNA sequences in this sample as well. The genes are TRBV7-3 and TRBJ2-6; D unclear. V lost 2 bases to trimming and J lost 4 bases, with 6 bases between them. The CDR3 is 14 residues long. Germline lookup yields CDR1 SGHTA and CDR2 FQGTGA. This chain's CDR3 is CASSLGSGANVLTF. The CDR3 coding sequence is TGTGCCAGCAGCTTAGGTTCCGGGGCCAACGTCCTGACTTTC.

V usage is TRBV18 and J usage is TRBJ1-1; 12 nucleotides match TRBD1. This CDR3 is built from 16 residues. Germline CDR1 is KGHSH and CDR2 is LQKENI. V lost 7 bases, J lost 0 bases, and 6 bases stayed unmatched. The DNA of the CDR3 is TGTGCCAGCTATCGGGACAGGGGGCCCTTGAACACTGAAGCTTTCTTT. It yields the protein CASYRDRGPLNTEAFF.

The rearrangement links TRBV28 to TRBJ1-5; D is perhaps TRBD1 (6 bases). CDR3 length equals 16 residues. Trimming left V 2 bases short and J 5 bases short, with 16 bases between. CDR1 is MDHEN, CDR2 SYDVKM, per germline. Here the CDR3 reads CASSLGGGGADQPQHF. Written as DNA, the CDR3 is TGTGCCAGCAGTTTAGGGGGAGGGGGGGCAGATCAGCCCCAGCATTTT. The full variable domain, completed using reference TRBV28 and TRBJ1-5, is DVKVTQSSRYLVKRTGEKVFLECVQDMDHENMFWYRQDPGLGLRLIYFSYDVKMKEKGDIPEGYSVSREKKERFSLILESASTNQTSMYLCASSLGGGGADQPQHFGDGTRLSIL.

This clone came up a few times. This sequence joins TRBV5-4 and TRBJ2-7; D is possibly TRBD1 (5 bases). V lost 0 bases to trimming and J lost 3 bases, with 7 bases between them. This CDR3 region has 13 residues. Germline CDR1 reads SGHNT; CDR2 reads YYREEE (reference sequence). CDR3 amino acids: CASSLGTFYEQYF. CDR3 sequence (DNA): TGTGCCAGCAGCTTGGGGACATTCTACGAGCAGTACTTC.

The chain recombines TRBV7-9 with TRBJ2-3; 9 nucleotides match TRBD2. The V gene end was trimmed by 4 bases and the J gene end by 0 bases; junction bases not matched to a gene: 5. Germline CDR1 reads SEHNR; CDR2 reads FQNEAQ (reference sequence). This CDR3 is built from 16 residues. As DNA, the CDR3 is TGTGCCAGCAGCTCGGGACTAGCTTCTAGCACAGATACGCAGTATTTT. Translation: CASSSGLASSTDTQYF.

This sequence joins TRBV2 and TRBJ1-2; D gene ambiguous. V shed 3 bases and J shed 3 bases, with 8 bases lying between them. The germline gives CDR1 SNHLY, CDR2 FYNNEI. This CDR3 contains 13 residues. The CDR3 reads CASSEGEYYGYTF. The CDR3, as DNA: TGTGCCAGCAGTGAGGGCGAATACTATGGCTACACCTTC.

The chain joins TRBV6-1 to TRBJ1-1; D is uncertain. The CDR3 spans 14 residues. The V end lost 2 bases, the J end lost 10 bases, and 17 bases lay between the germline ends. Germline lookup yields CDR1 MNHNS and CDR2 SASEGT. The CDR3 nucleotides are TGTGCCAGCAGTGAAATTAAGGGTTCCGGGGTAGCTTTCTTT. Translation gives CASSEIKGSGVAFF.

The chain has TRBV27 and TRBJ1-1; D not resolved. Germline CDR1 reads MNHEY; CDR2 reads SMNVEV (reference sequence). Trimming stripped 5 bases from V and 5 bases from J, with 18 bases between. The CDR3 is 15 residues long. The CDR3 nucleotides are TGTGCCAGCAGTCTTGCCGGTAGGATTGGGACTGAAGCTTTCTTT. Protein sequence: CASSLAGRIGTEAFF.

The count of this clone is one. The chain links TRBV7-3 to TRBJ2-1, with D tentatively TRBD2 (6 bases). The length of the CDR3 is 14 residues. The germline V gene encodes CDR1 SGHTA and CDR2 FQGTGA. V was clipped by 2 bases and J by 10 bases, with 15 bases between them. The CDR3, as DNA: TGTGCCAGCAGCTTACTTTCGGGAGTGGGAGAGCAGTTCTTC. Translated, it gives CASSLLSGVGEQFF.

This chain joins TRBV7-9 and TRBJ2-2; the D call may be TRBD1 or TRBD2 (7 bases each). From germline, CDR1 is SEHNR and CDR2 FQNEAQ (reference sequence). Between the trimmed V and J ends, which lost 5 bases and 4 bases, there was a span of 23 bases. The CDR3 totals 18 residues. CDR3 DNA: TGTGCCAGCAGCCCTCGGGGAGGGGGCGCAGTTGGCACCGGGGAGCTGTTTTTT. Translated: CASSPRGGGAVGTGELFF.

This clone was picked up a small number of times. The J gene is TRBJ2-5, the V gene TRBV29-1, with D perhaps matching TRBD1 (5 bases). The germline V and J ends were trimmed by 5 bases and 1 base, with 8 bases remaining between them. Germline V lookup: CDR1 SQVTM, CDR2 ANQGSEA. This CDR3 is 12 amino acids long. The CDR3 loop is CSVQGPQETQYF. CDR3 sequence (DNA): TGCAGCGTTCAGGGTCCCCAAGAGACCCAGTACTTC.

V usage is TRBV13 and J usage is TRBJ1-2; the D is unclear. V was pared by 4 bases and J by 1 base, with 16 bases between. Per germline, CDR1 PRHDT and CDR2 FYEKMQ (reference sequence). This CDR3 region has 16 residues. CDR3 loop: CASSYPHADFNYGYTF. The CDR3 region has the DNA TGTGCCAGCAGCTACCCGCACGCGGACTTTAACTATGGCTACACCTTC.